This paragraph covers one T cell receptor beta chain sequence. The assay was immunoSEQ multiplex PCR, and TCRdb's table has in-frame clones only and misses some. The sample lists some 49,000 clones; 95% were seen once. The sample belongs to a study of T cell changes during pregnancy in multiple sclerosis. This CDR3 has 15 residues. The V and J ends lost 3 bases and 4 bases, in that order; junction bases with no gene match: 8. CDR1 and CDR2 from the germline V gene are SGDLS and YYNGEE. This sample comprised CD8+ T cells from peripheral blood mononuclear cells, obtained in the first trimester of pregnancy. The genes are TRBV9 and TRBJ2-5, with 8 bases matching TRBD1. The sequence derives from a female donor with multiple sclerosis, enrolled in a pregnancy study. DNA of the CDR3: TGTGCCAGCAGCGGGACAGGGTCCCCTAGAGAGACCCAGTACTTC. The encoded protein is CASSGTGSPRETQYF.